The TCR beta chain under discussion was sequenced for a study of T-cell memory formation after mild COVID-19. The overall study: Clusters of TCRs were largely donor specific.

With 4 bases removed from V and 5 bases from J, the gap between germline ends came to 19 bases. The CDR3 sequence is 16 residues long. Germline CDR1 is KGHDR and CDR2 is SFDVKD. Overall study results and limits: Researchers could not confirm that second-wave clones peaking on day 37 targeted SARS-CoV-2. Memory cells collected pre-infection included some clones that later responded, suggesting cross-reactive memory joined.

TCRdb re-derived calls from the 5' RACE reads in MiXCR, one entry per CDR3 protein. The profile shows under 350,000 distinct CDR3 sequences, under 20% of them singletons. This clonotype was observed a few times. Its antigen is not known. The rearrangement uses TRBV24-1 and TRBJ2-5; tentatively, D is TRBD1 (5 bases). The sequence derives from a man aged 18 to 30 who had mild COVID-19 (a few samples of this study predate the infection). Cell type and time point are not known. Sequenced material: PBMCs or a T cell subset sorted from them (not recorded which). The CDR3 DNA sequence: TGTGCCACCAGTGACCCCGGCAGGGCCCTAAGGGAGACCCAGTACTTC. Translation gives CATSDPGRALRETQYF.